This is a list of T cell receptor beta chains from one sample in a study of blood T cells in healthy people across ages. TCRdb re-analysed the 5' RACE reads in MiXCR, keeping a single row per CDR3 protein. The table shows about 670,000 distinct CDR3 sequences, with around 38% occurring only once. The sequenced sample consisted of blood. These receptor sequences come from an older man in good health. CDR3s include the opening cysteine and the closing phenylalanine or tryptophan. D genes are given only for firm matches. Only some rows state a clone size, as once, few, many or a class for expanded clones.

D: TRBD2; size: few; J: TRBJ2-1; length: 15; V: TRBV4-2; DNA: TGTGCCAGCAGCCACTATCGGGAGGGAACGAATGAGCAGTTCTTC; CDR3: CASSHYREGTNEQFF
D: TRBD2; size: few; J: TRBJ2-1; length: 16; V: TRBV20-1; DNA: TGCAGTGCTAGAGATACCCTAGCGGGGGGGCCTTATGAGCAGTTCTTC; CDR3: CSARDTLAGGPYEQFF
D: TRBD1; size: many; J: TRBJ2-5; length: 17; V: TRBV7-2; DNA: TGTGCCAGCAGCTCACAAGACAGGGTGGTAATCCAAGAGACCCAGTACTTC; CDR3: CASSSQDRVVIQETQYF
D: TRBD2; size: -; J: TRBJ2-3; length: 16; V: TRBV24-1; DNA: TGTGCCACCAGTGATTGGACTAGCGGGGGGCCAGATACGCAGTATTTT; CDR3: CATSDWTSGGPDTQYF
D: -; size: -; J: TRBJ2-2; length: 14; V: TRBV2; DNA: TGTGCCAGCAGACGCAGCGCGAACACCGGGGAGCTGTTTTTT; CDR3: CASRRSANTGELFF
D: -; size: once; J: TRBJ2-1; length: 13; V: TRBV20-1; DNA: TGCAGTGCTAGAGATTTGGTTAAGGGGACCCAGTTCTTC; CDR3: CSARDLVKGTQFF
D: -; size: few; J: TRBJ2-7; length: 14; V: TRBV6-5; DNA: TGTGCCAGCAGAATACAGGGTAGATCCTACGAGCAGTACTTC; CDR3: CASRIQGRSYEQYF
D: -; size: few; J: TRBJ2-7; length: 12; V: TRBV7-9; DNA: TGTGCCAGCAGCTTTGCAGGGTCCGGGCAGTACTTC; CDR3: CASSFAGSGQYF
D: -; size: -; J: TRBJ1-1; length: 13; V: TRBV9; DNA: TGTGCCAGCAGCGGATGGGAGAACACTGAAGCTTTCTTT; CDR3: CASSGWENTEAFF
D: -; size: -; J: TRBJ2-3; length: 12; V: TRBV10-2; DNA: TGCGCCAGCAGTTTAAAGCGGGATACGCAGTATTTT; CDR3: CASSLKRDTQYF
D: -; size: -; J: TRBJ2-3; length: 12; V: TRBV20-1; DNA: TGCAGTGCTACTGGGCCCAGCGGTACGCAGTATTTT; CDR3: CSATGPSGTQYF
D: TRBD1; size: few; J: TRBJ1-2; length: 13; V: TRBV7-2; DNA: TGTGCCAGCAGCTCCGACAGGGTTTTTGGCTACACCTTC; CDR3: CASSSDRVFGYTF
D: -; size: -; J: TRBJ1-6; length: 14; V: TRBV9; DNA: TGTGCCAGCAGCGTCGGGATCCCAGGTTCACCCCTCCACTTT; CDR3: CASSVGIPGSPLHF
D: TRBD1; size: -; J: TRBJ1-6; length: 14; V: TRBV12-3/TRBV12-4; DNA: TGTGCCAGCAGTCCTCGACAGGGAAGGTCACCCCTCCACTTT; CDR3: CASSPRQGRSPLHF
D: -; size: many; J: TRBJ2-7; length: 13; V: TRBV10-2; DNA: TGCGCCAGCACTAGCGACGTTACCTACGAGCAGTACTTC; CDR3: CASTSDVTYEQYF
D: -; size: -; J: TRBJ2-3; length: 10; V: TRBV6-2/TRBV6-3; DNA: TGTGCCAGTCAGTCAGATACGCAGTATTTT; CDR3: CASQSDTQYF
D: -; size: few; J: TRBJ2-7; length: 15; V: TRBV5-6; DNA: TGTGCCAGCAGTCTGCCCCAGGGTTCTCGTAACGAGCAGTACTTC; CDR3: CASSLPQGSRNEQYF
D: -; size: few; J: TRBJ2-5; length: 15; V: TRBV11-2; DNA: TGTGCCAGCAGCTTAGGTCGGGGGTTAGGGTTGACCCAGTACTTC; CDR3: CASSLGRGLGLTQYF
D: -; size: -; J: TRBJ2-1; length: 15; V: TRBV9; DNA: TGTGCCAGCAGCGAAGGAGTAAGCTCCTACAATGAGCAGTTCTTC; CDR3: CASSEGVSSYNEQFF
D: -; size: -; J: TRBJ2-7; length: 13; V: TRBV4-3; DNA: TGCGCCAGCAGCCCCGGGATAACCTACGAGCAGTACTTC; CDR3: CASSPGITYEQYF
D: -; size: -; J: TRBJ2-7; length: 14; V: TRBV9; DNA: TGTGCCAGCAGCCCTCCGGCAGCCTCCTACGAGCAGTACTTC; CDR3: CASSPPAASYEQYF
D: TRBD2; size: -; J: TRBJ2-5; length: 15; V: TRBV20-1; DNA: TGCAGTGCCGAAGGACTAGCGGGGGGGATGGAGACCCAGTACTTC; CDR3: CSAEGLAGGMETQYF
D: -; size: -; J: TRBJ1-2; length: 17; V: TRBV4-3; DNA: TGCGCCAGCAGCCAAGTTCCCATAGGGCGACTTAACTATGGCTACACCTTC; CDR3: CASSQVPIGRLNYGYTF
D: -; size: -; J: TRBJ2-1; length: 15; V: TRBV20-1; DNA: TGCAGTGCTTACCGACAGGACCCGAGGGTCAATGAGCAGTTCTTC; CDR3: CSAYRQDPRVNEQFF
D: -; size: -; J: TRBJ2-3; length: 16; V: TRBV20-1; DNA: TGCAGTGCTAGAGATCCACAGGAGCCTAGCACAGATACGCAGTATTTT; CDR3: CSARDPQEPSTDTQYF
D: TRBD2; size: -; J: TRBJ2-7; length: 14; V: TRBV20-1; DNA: TGCAGTGCTCCAGGGACTAGCGGATTCTACGAGCAGTACTTC; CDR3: CSAPGTSGFYEQYF
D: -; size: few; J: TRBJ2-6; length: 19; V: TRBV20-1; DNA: TGCAGTGCTAGCAGGGCAGGAAGCAGAGGAAGCTCTGGGGCCAACGTCCTGACTTTC; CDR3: CSASRAGSRGSSGANVLTF
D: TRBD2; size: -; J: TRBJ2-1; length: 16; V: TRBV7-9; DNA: TGTGCCAGCAGCTGGAACTCGGGAGCGGGGTATGTTGAGCAGTTCTTC; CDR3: CASSWNSGAGYVEQFF
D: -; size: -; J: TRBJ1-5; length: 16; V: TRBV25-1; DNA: TGTGCCAGCAGTGAATCCGGTGCGGGGGGCCATCAGCCCCAGCATTTT; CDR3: CASSESGAGGHQPQHF
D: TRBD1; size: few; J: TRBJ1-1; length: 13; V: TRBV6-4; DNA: TGTGCCAGCAGTGTAGAGACAGGGACTGAAGCTTTCTTT; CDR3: CASSVETGTEAFF
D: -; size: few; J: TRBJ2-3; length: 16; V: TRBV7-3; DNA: TGTGCCAGCAGCTCAAAGAGGCAGGAGGGCACAGATACGCAGTATTTT; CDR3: CASSSKRQEGTDTQYF
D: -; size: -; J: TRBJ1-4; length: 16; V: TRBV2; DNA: TGTGCCAGCAGTGAACCAACTGTGGTGCCGACGGAAAAACTGTTTTTT; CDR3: CASSEPTVVPTEKLFF
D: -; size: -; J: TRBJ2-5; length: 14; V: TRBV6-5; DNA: TGTGCCAGCAGTTACTATGCCGGCGGTGAGACCCAGTACTTC; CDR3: CASSYYAGGETQYF
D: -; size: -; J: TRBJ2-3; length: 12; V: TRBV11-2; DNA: TGTGCCAGCAGCTACGTCTTTGATACGCAGTATTTT; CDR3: CASSYVFDTQYF
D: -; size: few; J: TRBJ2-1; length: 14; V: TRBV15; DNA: TGTGCCACCAGCCGACCAGGGGGGGGTATAGAGCAGTTCTTC; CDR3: CATSRPGGGIEQFF
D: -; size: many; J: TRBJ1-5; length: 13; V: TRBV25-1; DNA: TGTGCCAGCTCCGGGTGGGGCAATCAGCCCCAGCATTTT; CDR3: CASSGWGNQPQHF
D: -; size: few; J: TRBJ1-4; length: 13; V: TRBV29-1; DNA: TGCAGCGTTGCTGAAACGGGTTTAGGAAAACTGTTTTTT; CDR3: CSVAETGLGKLFF
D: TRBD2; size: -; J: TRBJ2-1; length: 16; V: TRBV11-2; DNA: TGTACCAGCAGCCCCCAGGGACTAGCGGGAGATGTTGAGCAGTTCTTC; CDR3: CTSSPQGLAGDVEQFF
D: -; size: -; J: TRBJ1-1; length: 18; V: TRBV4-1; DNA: TGCGCCAGCAGCGAGCACGGACCAGGGCAACCCATGAACACTGAAGCTTTCTTT; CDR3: CASSEHGPGQPMNTEAFF
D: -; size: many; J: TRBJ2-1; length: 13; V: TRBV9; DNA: TGTGCCAGCAGCGTAGAGGGCTTACCTGAGCAGTTCTTC; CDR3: CASSVEGLPEQFF
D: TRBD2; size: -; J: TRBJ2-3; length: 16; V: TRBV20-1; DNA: TGCAGTGCTAGCGACTCCGGAACAGCGGGAGCAGATACGCAGTATTTT; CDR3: CSASDSGTAGADTQYF
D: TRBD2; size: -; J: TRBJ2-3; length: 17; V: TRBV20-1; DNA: TGCAGTGCCAGGACTAGCGGGAGTAATAGTGTTACAGATACGCAGTATTTT; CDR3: CSARTSGSNSVTDTQYF
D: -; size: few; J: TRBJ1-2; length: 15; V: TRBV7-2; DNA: TGTGCCAGCAGCTACACACAGGGAGCCATCTATGGCTACACCTTC; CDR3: CASSYTQGAIYGYTF
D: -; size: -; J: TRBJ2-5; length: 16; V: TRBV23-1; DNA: TGCGCCAGCAGTCAATCGGTAGTTTGTTCGTGGGAGACCCAGTACTTC; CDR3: CASSQSVVCSWETQYF
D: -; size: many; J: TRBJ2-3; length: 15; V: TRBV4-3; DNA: TGCGCCAGCAGCCAACTTACCGACGCGGAAGATACGCAGTATTTT; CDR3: CASSQLTDAEDTQYF
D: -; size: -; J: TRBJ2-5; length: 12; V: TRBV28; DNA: TGTGCCAGCAGTTTACCCACGGGAGAGCAGTACTTC; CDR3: CASSLPTGEQYF
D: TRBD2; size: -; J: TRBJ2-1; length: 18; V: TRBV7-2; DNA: TGTACCAGCAGCTTAAGGTCTGGACTAGCGGGTTTATACAATGAGCAGTTCTTC; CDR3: CTSSLRSGLAGLYNEQFF
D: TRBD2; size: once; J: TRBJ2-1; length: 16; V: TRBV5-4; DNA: TGTGCCAGCAGCGCGGAGCCGGGACTAGCGGCCAATAAGCAGTTCTTC; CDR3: CASSAEPGLAANKQFF
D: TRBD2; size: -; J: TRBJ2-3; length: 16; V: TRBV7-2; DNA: TGTGCCAGCAGCATTACGCACACGGGAGGGCAAGATACGCAGTATTTT; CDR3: CASSITHTGGQDTQYF
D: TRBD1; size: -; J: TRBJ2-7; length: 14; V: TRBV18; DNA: TGTGCCAGCGGCCGGGGACAGGGATCCTACGAGCAGTACTTC; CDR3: CASGRGQGSYEQYF
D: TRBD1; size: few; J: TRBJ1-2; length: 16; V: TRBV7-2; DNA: TGTGCCAGCAGCTTAGGGGTGGACAGGAATAACTATGGCTACACCTTC; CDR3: CASSLGVDRNNYGYTF
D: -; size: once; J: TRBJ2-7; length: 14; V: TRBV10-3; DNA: TGTGCCATCAGTGGCAGGGGAAGTGGCTACGAGCAGTACTTC; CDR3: CAISGRGSGYEQYF
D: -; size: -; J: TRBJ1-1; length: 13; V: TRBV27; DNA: TGTGCCAGCAGTTTTTCGACCGGGAGGGAGGCTTTCTTT; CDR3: CASSFSTGREAFF
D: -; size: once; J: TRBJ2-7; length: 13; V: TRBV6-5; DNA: TGTGCCAGCAGTCCGGGGGACAGCTACGAGCAGTACTTC; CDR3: CASSPGDSYEQYF
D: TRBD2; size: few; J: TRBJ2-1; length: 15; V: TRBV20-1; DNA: TGCAGTGCTCGTAGCGGGCGGGATACCTACAATGAGCAGTTCTTC; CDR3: CSARSGRDTYNEQFF
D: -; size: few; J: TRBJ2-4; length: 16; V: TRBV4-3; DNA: TGCGCCAGCAGCCAAGAAGGGCGACAGGGAGGCGACATTCAGTACTTC; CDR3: CASSQEGRQGGDIQYF
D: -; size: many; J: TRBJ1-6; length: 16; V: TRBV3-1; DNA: TGTGCCAGCAGCCCCCAATCGGGGCTGGGGAATTCACCCCTCCACTTT; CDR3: CASSPQSGLGNSPLHF